Shown below are 18 T cell receptor beta chains from a single sample sequenced in a study of blood T cell repertoires in COVID-19. The table came from immunoSEQ multiplex PCR; TCRdb's copy has only in-frame clones and leaves some out. This sample has 200,000 to 250,000 clones, with about 86% found just once. Sequencing was performed on peripheral blood. Receptors originate from a woman aged 50 to 65 with acute or convalescent COVID-19.

The rearrangement uses TRBV10-2 and TRBJ1-2; 10 bases are shared with TRBD1. From germline, CDR1 is WSHSY and CDR2 SAAADI. The CDR3 is 13 residues long. Trimming at V came to 6 bases and at J to 4 bases, leaving 2 bases not matched to a gene. CDR3 DNA sequence: TGCGCCAGCAGGGGGACAGGGGTCTATGGCTACACCTTC. Translation: CASRGTGVYGYTF.

The chain couples TRBV30 to TRBJ1-1, with D perhaps matching TRBD1 (6 bases). The V gene's germline CDR1 is GTSNPN and CDR2 SVGIG (reference sequence). This CDR3 contains 12 residues. Trimming pared 3 bases from V and 5 bases from J, leaving 10 bases between. CDR3 loop: CAWRDSGTEAFF. The CDR3 DNA follows: TGTGCCTGGAGGGACAGTGGGACTGAAGCTTTCTTT.

The chain employs TRBV4-1 and TRBJ1-1, with D unresolved. The CDR3 runs to 15 residues. Trimming left V 6 bases short and J 1 base short, with 15 bases between. The germline V gene has CDR1 MGHRA and CDR2 YSYEKL. The CDR3 DNA follows: TGCGCCAGCAGTCCTTACTGGGGAGGGAACACTGAAGCTTTCTTT. Residues: CASSPYWGGNTEAFF.

The chain couples TRBV19 to TRBJ2-6; tentatively, D is TRBD1 (6 bases). The germline V gene has CDR1 LNHDA and CDR2 SQIVND (reference sequence). V was cut by 3 bases and J by 3 bases, with 9 bases left in between. The CDR3 contains 15 residues. CDR3 nucleotide sequence: TGTGCCAGTAGTATCCAGGGGATTGGGGCCAACGTCCTGACTTTC. Translated: CASSIQGIGANVLTF.

The J gene is TRBJ2-2, the V gene TRBV28; 7 positions agree with TRBD1. J was trimmed by 2 bases and V by 8 bases; bases with no gene match: 5. Germline V gene data show CDR1 as MDHEN and CDR2 as SYDVKM. The CDR3 has 14 residues. The CDR3 protein is CASVTGFNTGELFF. CDR3 nucleotides: TGTGCCAGCGTGACAGGGTTTAACACCGGGGAGCTGTTTTTT.

The CDR3: CASSPPLQRGGDTQYF. The CDR3, as DNA: TGTGCCAGCAGCCCCCCCCTCCAGCGGGGGGGAGATACGCAGTATTTT. The chain is built from TRBV16 and TRBJ2-3, with 10 positions matching TRBD2. The ends lost 4 bases at V and 5 bases at J; junction bases unmatched: 9. Germline values: CDR1 KGHSY, CDR2 FQNENV. The CDR3 consists of 16 residues. Using reference TRBV16 and TRBJ2-3 for the parts outside the CDR3, the full variable domain is GEEVAQTPKHLVRGEGQKAKLYCAPIKGHSYVFWYQQVLKNEFKFLISFQNENVFDETGMPKERFSAKCLPNSPCSLEIQATKLEDSAVYFCASSPPLQRGGDTQYFGPGTRLTVL.

The chain uses TRBV5-1 and TRBJ2-1, with D perhaps matching TRBD2 (7 bases). The germline V gene encodes CDR1 SGHRS and CDR2 YFSETQ. The CDR3 is made up of 15 amino acids. The V and J ends lost 0 bases and 4 bases respectively, with 11 bases between them. CDR3 nucleotide sequence: TGCGCCAGCAGCTTGGAAGGGGGGGATTACAATGAGCAGTTCTTC. Amino acid sequence: CASSLEGGDYNEQFF.

V gene TRBV11-3 combines with J gene TRBJ2-3; TRBD2 is a possible D gene (6 bases). This CDR3 is built from 15 residues. V lost 3 bases and J 0 bases, leaving 10 bases between the germline ends. The germline CDR1 and CDR2 sequences are SGHNT and YENEEA. CDR3 sequence: CASSFGGPSTDTQYF. The CDR3 DNA follows: TGTGCCAGCAGCTTCGGGGGACCCAGCACAGATACGCAGTATTTT. The variable domain in full, with the rest retrieved from reference TRBV11-3 and TRBJ2-3, is EAGVVQSPRYKIIEKKQPVAFWCNPISGHNTLYWYLQNLGQGPELLIRYENEEAVDDSQLPKDRFSAERLKGVDSTLKIQPAELGDSAVYLCASSFGGPSTDTQYFGPGTRLTVL.

This sequence joins TRBV7-2 and TRBJ2-3, with D possibly being TRBD2 (6 bases). Germline CDR1 reads SGHTA; CDR2 reads FQGNSA. The CDR3 spans 15 residues. V lost 5 bases to trimming and J lost 5 bases, with 17 bases between them. The DNA of the CDR3 is TGTGCCAGCAGCCCCGTATGGGGGACTGAAGATACGCAGTATTTT. This translates into CASSPVWGTEDTQYF.

The genes are TRBV5-1 and TRBJ2-5, with no clear D. V was cut by 1 base and J by 3 bases, with 4 bases left in between. Per the germline V gene, CDR1 is SGHRS and CDR2 is YFSETQ. CDR3 length equals 12 residues. CDR3 nucleotide sequence: TGCGCCAGCAGCTTGACAGAAGAGACCCAGTACTTC. Its protein product is CASSLTEETQYF.

The chain recombines TRBV6-5 with TRBJ2-1, with 12 bases fitting TRBD2. Germline V gene lookup returns CDR1 MNHEY and CDR2 SVGAGI. The ends lost 4 bases at V and 8 bases at J; junction bases unmatched: 6. The CDR3 extends over 15 amino acids. The CDR3 protein is CASSFLAGGRDEQFF. The CDR3 DNA follows: TGTGCCAGCAGTTTTCTAGCGGGGGGGAGGGATGAGCAGTTCTTC.

The chain couples TRBV5-1 to TRBJ2-1; 12 bases map to TRBD2. The CDR3 loop spans 14 amino acids. Germline CDR1 is SGHRS and CDR2 is YFSETQ. V shed 2 bases, J shed 9 bases, and the junction held 3 bases outside the gene matches. The CDR3 reads CASSFTSGRFEQFF. Written as DNA, the CDR3 is TGCGCCAGCAGCTTCACTAGCGGGAGGTTTGAGCAGTTCTTC.

The chain joins TRBV9 to TRBJ2-2; D is uncertain. V was cut by 0 bases and J by 0 bases, with 9 bases left in between. The CDR3 loop spans 16 amino acids. Germline V gives CDR1 SGDLS, CDR2 YYNGEE. CDR3 region: CASSVGASTNTGELFF. The CDR3 DNA follows: TGTGCCAGCAGCGTAGGGGCCAGCACGAACACCGGGGAGCTGTTTTTT.

The table lists this clone with a few counts. The J gene is TRBJ1-3, the V gene TRBV10-3; D possibly corresponds to TRBD1 (5 bases). The V gene's germline CDR1 is ENHRY and CDR2 SYGVKD. The V end lost 3 bases, the J end lost 0 bases, and 9 bases lay between the germline ends. This CDR3 has 15 residues. This CDR3 is CAISEQASSGNTIYF. CDR3 nucleotides: TGTGCCATCAGTGAACAGGCCAGCTCTGGAAACACCATATATTTT.

The chain recombines TRBV5-1 with TRBJ2-3, with TRBD1 matching over 9 bases. CDR1 and CDR2 (germline): SGHRS, YFSETQ. The J segment lost 4 bases and the V segment lost 0 bases, leaving 3 bases of the junction unmatched. This CDR3 spans 15 amino acids. CDR3 protein: CASSLGTGGSDTQYF. CDR3 DNA sequence: TGCGCCAGCAGCTTGGGAACAGGGGGCTCAGATACGCAGTATTTT. Combining the CDR3 with reference TRBV5-1 and TRBJ2-3 gives the whole variable domain KAGVTQTPRYLIKTRGQQVTLSCSPISGHRSVSWYQQTPGQGLQFLFEYFSETQRNKGNFPGRFSGRQFSNSRSEMNVSTLELGDSALYLCASSLGTGGSDTQYFGPGTRLTVL.

V usage is TRBV6-2 or TRBV6-3 and J usage is TRBJ2-5; 7 bases align to TRBD1. Germline CDR1 and CDR2: MNHEY and SVGEGT. Losses at the gene ends were 0 bases for V and 4 bases for J; bases not matched to a gene: 8. The CDR3 contains 16 residues. The CDR3 DNA is TGTGCCAGCAGTTACTCGGGACAGATGCACGCAGAGACCCAGTACTTC. Protein: CASSYSGQMHAETQYF.

The genes are TRBV7-8 and TRBJ1-1; no clear D gene. V lost 4 bases and J lost 3, with 12 bases in between. The germline gives CDR1 SGHVS, CDR2 FQNEAQ. This CDR3 comprises 14 residues. Here the CDR3 reads CASSSSEADTEAFF. For the CDR3, the DNA is TGTGCCAGCAGCTCTTCCGAAGCGGACACTGAAGCTTTCTTT.

The chain employs TRBV11-3 and TRBJ1-1, with 7 bases identical to TRBD1. The J segment lost 3 bases and the V segment lost 5 bases, leaving 6 bases of the junction unmatched. The germline V gene encodes CDR1 SGHNT and CDR2 YENEEA. CDR3 length: 14 amino acids. CDR3 region: CASSRWTGHTEAFF. CDR3 nucleotides: TGTGCCAGCAGCAGGTGGACAGGCCACACTGAAGCTTTCTTT.